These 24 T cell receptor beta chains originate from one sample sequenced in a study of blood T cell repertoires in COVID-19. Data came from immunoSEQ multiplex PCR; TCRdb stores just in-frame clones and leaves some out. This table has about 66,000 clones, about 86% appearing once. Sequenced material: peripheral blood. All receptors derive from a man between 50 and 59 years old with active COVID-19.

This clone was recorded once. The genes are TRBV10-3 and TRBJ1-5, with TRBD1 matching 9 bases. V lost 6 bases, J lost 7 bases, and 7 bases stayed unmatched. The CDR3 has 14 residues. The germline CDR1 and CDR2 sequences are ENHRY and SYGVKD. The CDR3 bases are TGTGCCATCAGCCGGACAGGGGACGGCCAGCCCCAGCATTTT. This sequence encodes CAISRTGDGQPQHF.

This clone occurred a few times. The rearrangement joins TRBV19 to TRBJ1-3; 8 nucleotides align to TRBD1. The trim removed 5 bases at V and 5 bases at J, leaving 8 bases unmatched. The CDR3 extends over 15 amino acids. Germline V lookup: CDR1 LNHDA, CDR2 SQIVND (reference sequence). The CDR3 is CASSPPQGARNTIYF. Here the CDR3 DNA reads TGTGCCAGTAGTCCACCCCAGGGGGCCAGAAACACCATATATTTT.

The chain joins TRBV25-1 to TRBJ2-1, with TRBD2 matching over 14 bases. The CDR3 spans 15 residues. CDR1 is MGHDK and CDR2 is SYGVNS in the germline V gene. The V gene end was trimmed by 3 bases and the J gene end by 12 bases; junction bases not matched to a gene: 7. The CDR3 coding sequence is TGTGCCAGCAGTGACGGGACTAGCGGGAGTAGGGTGCAGTTCTTC. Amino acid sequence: CASSDGTSGSRVQFF.

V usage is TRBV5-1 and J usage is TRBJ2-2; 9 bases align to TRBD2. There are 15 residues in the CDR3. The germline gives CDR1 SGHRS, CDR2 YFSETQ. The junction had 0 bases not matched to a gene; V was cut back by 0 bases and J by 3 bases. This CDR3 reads CASSLGLADTGELFF. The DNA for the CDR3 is TGCGCCAGCAGCTTGGGACTAGCGGACACCGGGGAGCTGTTTTTT.

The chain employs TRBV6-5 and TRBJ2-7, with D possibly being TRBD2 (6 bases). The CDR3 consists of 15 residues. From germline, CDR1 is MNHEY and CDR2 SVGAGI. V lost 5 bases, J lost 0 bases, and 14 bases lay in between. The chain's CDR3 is CASSRGDSSSYEQYV. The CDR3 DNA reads TGTGCCAGCAGTAGAGGGGACTCGAGCTCCTACGAGCAGTACGTC.

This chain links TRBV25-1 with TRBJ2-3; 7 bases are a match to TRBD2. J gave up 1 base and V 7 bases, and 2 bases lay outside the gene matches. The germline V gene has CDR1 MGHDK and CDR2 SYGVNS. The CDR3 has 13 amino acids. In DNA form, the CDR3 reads TGTGCCAGCACTGCGGGAGGCACAGATACGCAGTATTTT. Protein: CASTAGGTDTQYF.

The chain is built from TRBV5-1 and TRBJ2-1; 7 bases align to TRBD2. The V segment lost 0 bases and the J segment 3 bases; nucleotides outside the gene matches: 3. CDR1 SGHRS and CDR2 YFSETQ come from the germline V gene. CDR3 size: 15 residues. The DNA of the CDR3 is TGCGCCAGCAGCTTGGAAGCGGGGATCTACAATGAGCAGTTCTTC. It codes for CASSLEAGIYNEQFF.

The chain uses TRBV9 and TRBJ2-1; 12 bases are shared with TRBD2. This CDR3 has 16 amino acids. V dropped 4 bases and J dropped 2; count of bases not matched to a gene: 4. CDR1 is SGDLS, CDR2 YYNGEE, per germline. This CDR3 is CASSPTSGGAYNEQFF. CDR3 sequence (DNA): TGTGCCAGCAGCCCGACTAGCGGGGGCGCCTACAATGAGCAGTTCTTC.

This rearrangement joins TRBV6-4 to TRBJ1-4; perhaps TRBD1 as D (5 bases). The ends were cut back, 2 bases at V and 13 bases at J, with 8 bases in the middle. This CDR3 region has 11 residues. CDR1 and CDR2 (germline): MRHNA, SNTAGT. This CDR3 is CASSDGGLLFF. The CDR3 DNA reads TGTGCCAGCAGTGACGGGGGGTTACTGTTTTTT.

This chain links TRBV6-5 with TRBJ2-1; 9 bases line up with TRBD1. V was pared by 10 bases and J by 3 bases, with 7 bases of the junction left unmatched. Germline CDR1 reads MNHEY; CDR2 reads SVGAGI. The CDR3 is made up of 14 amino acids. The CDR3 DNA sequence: TGTGCCACCCAGGCGGACAGGGGCTACAATGAGCAGTTCTTC. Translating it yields CATQADRGYNEQFF.

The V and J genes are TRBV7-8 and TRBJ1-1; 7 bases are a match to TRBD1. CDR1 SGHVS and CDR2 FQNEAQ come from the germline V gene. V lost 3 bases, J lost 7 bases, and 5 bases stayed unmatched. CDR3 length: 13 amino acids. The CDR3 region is CASSFATGREAFF. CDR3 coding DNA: TGTGCCAGCAGCTTTGCGACAGGGCGTGAAGCTTTCTTT.

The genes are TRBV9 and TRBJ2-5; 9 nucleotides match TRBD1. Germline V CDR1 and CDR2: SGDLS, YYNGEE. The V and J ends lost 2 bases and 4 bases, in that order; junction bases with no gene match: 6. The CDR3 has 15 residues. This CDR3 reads CASSVGQGSGETQYF. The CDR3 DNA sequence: TGTGCCAGCAGCGTGGGACAGGGTTCAGGAGAGACCCAGTACTTC.

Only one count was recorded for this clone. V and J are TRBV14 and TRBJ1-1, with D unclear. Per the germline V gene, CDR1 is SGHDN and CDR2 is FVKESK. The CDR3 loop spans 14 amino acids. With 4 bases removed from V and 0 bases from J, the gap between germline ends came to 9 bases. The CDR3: CASSPEHLNTEAFF. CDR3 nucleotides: TGTGCCAGCAGCCCCGAACATTTGAACACTGAAGCTTTCTTT.

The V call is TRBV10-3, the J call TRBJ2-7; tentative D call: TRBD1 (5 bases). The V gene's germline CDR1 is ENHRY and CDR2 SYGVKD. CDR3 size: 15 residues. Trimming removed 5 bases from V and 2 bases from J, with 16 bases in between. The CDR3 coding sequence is TGTGCCATCAGTCTAGGGGTTAGTGGGGCCTACGAGCAGTACTTC. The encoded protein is CAISLGVSGAYEQYF.

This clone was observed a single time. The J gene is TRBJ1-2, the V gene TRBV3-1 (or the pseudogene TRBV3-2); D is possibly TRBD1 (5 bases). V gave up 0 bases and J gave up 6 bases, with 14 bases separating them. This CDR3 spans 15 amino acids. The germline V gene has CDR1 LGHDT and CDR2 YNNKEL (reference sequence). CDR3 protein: CASSQEGLLGHGYTF. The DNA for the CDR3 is TGTGCCAGCAGCCAAGAGGGCCTCCTGGGGCATGGCTACACCTTC.

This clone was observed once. CDR3 in amino acids: CASSWGTGAYNEQFF. CDR3 in DNA: TGTGCCAGCAGTTGGGGTACAGGGGCCTACAATGAGCAGTTCTTC. The gene calls are TRBV6-5 and TRBJ2-1; TRBD1 aligns across 7 bases. Germline V CDR1 and CDR2: MNHEY, SVGAGI. The CDR3 is 15 residues long. Trimming removed 4 bases from V and 2 bases from J; junction bases left unmatched: 5.

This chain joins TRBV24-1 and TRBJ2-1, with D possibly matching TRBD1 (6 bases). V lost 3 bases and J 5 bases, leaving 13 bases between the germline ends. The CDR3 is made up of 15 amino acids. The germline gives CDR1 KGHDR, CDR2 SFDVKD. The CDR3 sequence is CATSDPQGWDNEQFF. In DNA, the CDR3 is TGTGCCACCAGTGATCCACAGGGATGGGACAATGAGCAGTTCTTC.

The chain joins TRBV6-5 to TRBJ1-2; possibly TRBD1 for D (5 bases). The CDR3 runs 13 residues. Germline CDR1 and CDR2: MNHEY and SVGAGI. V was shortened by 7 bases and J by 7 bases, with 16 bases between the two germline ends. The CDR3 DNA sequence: TGTGCCAGCACCCAGGGAGGTCCTTCTGGCTACACCTTC. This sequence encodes CASTQGGPSGYTF.

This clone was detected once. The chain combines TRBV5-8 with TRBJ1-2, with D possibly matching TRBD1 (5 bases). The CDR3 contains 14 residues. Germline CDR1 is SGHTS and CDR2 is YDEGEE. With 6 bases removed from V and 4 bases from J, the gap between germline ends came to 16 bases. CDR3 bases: TGTGCCAGCAACCTCAGAAGGACACTCTATGGCTACACCTTC. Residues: CASNLRRTLYGYTF.

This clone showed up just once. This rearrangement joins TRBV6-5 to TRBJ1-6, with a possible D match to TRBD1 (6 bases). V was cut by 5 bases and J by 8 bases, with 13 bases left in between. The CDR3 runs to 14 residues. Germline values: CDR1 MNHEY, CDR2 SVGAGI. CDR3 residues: CASSNRDIDSPLHF. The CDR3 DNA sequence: TGTGCCAGCAGTAACCGGGACATCGATTCACCCCTCCACTTT.

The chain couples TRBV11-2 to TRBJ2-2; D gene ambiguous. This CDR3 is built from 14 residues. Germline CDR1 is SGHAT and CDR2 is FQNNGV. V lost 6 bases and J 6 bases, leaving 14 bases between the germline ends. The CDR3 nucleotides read TGTGCCAGCAGTTTAAGGTGGCTAGCCGGGGAGCTGTTTTTT. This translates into CASSLRWLAGELFF.

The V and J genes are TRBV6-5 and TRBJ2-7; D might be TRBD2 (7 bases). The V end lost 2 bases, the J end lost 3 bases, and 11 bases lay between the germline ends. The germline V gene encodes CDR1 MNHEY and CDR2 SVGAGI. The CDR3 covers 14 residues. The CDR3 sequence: CASSYGGGVYEQYF. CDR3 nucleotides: TGTGCCAGCAGTTACGGAGGGGGGGTCTACGAGCAGTACTTC.

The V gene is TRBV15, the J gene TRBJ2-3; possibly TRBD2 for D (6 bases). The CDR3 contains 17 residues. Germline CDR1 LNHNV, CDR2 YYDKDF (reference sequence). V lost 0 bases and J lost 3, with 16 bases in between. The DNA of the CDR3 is TGTGCCACCAGCAGAGATCCAGGAGGGAGTAGGACAGATACGCAGTATTTT. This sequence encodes CATSRDPGGSRTDTQYF.

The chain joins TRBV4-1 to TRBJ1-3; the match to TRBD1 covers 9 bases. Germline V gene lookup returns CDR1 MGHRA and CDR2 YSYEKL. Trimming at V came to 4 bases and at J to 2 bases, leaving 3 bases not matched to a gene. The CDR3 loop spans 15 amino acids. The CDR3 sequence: CASSLRDRAGNTIYF. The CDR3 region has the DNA TGCGCCAGCAGCCTCCGGGACAGGGCTGGAAACACCATATATTTT.